This TCR beta chain comes out of a study of T cells in Graves' hyperthyroidism and ophthalmopathy. Study-wide results and caveats: Patients with ophthalmopathy were separated from those with stable hyperthyroidism by a 13 V-J model.

V shed 5 bases and J 5 bases; nucleotides not matched to a gene: 11. From germline, CDR1 is MNHEY and CDR2 SVGAGI. CDR3 length equals 15 residues. There were TCR beta CDR3 regions amplified from RNA transcripts. With the HTBI primer set, the TCR CDR3 went through a first round of RT-PCR. One entry per CDR3 protein results from TCRdb running MiXCR on the multiplex PCR reads. The data show 450,000 to 700,000 distinct CDR3 sequences, roughly 46% seen once. This clonotype has more than one count but fewer than ten. The target antigen is unknown. The source is an adult woman with Graves' disease, either hyperthyroidism or ophthalmopathy (not recorded which). The chain couples TRBV6-5 to TRBJ1-2; 7 bases line up with TRBD1. Sequencing was carried out using peripheral blood or thyroid tissue (not recorded which). CDR3 sequence (DNA): TGTGCCAGCAGTGCAATCGGGACAGCTACTTATGGCTACACCTTC. Protein: CASSAIGTATYGYTF.